The subject of this entry is one T cell receptor beta chain. Its antigen remains unidentified. The sample originates from a study of T cell responses to AZD1222 COVID-19 vaccine. Study details: Second-dose schedules of about 4 or about 12 weeks were combined. Broader study findings: Most donors were white British and more were female, and clonal diversity was possibly underestimated. In all cases, repertoires were sampled only after the peak T cell response.

V was clipped by 3 bases and J by 5 bases; unmatched bases: 13. The CDR3 loop spans 18 amino acids. The germline V gene has CDR1 MGHRA and CDR2 YSYEKL. The data were produced by immunoSEQ multiplex PCR, yet TCRdb's version contains in-frame clones alone and is incomplete. The sample lists 110,000 to 150,000 clones; 75% to 90% were seen once. This sequence originates from an adult in good health. The input for sequencing was peripheral blood, taken on day 0 of AZD1222 vaccination. The chain uses TRBV4-1 and TRBJ1-4; 9 bases are a match to TRBD1. The CDR3 reads CASSQEQGAKGANEKLFF. In DNA, the CDR3 is TGCGCCAGCAGCCAGGAACAGGGGGCGAAAGGGGCAAATGAAAAACTGTTTTTT.